These 32 T cell receptor beta chains share one sample of origin, sequenced in a study of T cell repertoires in cytomegalovirus infection. TCRdb re-analysed the reads in MiXCR, keeping a single row per CDR3 protein. The sample holds under 200,000 distinct CDR3 sequences, 8.5% to 10% seen once. Sequenced material: PBMCs. The origin of the receptors is a human donor in good health (CMV status not recorded). Some clones in this sample may be carry-over from other donors' samples.

In this sample, this clonotype turned up many times. The gene calls are TRBV12-3 or TRBV12-4 and TRBJ1-2; weak D call: TRBD1 (5 bases). The CDR3 covers 13 residues. Deletions cut 5 bases from V and 2 bases from J, with 9 bases between. The CDR3 protein is CASSRSGNYGYTF. CDR3 bases: TGTGCCAGCAGTCGTTCAGGGAACTATGGCTACACCTTC.

This clonotype was detected many times. The V and J genes are TRBV7-2 and TRBJ2-3, with TRBD1 identical over 8 bases. Germline loops: CDR1 SGHTA, CDR2 FQGNSA. J was trimmed by 7 bases and V by 1 base; bases with no gene match: 7. CDR3 length: 15 residues. CDR3 sequence (DNA): TGTGCCAGCAGCTTAGGTCCAGGGGGCGTTTATACGCAGTATTTT. Translation gives CASSLGPGGVYTQYF.

This clonotype occurred many times. The J gene is TRBJ2-1, the V gene TRBV19, with a possible D match to TRBD1 (6 bases). Trimming cost V 6 bases and J 4 bases, with 13 bases left between them. The germline CDR1 and CDR2 sequences are LNHDA and SQIVND (reference sequence). The length of the CDR3 is 14 residues. CDR3 loop: CASRTPQGYNEQFF. The CDR3 region has the DNA TGTGCCAGTAGGACCCCTCAGGGGTACAATGAGCAGTTCTTC. The whole variable domain, remainder taken from reference TRBV19 and TRBJ2-1, is DGGITQSPKYLFRKEGQNVTLSCEQNLNHDAMYWYRQDPGQGLRLIYYSQIVNDFQKGDIAEGYSVSREKKESFPLTVTSAQKNPTAFYLCASRTPQGYNEQFFGPGTRLTVL.

To note about this clonotype: This may be a read error, as it is one base from a much larger clone. The gene calls are TRBV7-9 and TRBJ1-1; possible D gene TRBD1, 6 bases. Trimming took off 5 bases at V and 2 bases at J, with 12 bases between the two ends. CDR3 size: 14 residues. Germline V CDR1 and CDR2: SEHNR, FQNEAQ (reference sequence). The CDR3, as DNA: TGTGCCAGCAGCCTCGGACAGACAAACACTGAAGCTTTCTTT. This encodes CASSLGQTNTEAFF.

This clonotype has ten or more counts. The chain recombines TRBV28 with TRBJ1-6, with D perhaps matching TRBD1 (5 bases). The CDR3 length is 15 residues. Trimming left V 7 bases short and J 5 bases short, with 15 bases between. Per germline, CDR1 MDHEN and CDR2 SYDVKM. The CDR3 spells CASTTWRGDNSPLHF. The CDR3 coding sequence is TGTGCCAGCACCACCTGGAGAGGGGATAATTCACCCCTCCACTTT.

Many counts were recorded for this clonotype. The chain combines TRBV14 with TRBJ2-7; TRBD2 matches at 7 bases. V lost 4 bases and J lost 7; bases outside the gene matches: 10. This CDR3 region has 14 residues. Looked up from germline, CDR1 is SGHDN and CDR2 is FVKESK. Here the CDR3 reads CASSRDYTFWEQYF. As DNA, the CDR3 is TGTGCCAGCAGCCGGGACTATACCTTTTGGGAGCAGTACTTC.

This clonotype has a count of ten or more. V gene TRBV7-6 combines with J gene TRBJ1-1; no firm D call. Germline CDR1 and CDR2: SGHVS and FNYEAQ. Trimming took off 1 base at V and 4 bases at J, with 10 bases between the two ends. The CDR3 is made up of 14 amino acids. The CDR3 DNA follows: TGTGCCAGCAGCTTAGAGGTCAAGGGCACTGAAGCTTTCTTT. Translation: CASSLEVKGTEAFF.

The chain links TRBV20-1 to TRBJ2-3; no clear D. V lost 4 bases and J 0 bases, leaving 14 bases between the germline ends. The CDR3 covers 15 residues. Germline loops: CDR1 DFQATT, CDR2 SNEGSKA (reference sequence). The chain's CDR3 is CSAIPRTSSTDTQYF. The CDR3 DNA sequence: TGCAGTGCTATCCCAAGAACTTCTAGCACAGATACGCAGTATTTT.

This clonotype has a count of ten or more. The chain employs TRBV7-9 and TRBJ1-4; D is uncertain. CDR1 and CDR2 (germline): SEHNR, FQNEAQ (reference sequence). The germline V and J ends were trimmed by 3 bases and 0 bases, with 5 bases remaining between them. This CDR3 is built from 14 residues. Written as DNA, the CDR3 is TGTGCCAGCAGCTTGCGGACAACTAATGAAAAACTGTTTTTT. Translated: CASSLRTTNEKLFF.

This clonotype was seen a handful of times. The rearrangement uses TRBV28 and TRBJ2-5; 7 positions agree with TRBD1. Germline V gives CDR1 MDHEN, CDR2 SYDVKM. The junction had 5 bases not matched to a gene; V was cut back by 6 bases and J by 1 base. The CDR3 is 14 residues long. The CDR3 DNA follows: TGTGCCAGCAGAAGGGGGCGGTTCCAAGAGACCCAGTACTTC. Translating gives CASRRGRFQETQYF.

This clonotype was observed at least ten times. The gene calls are TRBV4-2 and TRBJ2-1; D is undetermined. The germline V gene has CDR1 LGHNA and CDR2 YNFKEQ. The ends were cut back, 0 bases at V and 4 bases at J, with 4 bases in the middle. This CDR3 comprises 13 residues. This chain's CDR3 is CASSQEGYNEQFF. CDR3 bases: TGTGCCAGCAGCCAAGAGGGTTACAATGAGCAGTTCTTC.

This chain uses TRBV19 with TRBJ2-1; TRBD2 might be the D (6 bases). Germline V gene data show CDR1 as LNHDA and CDR2 as SQIVND (reference sequence). The CDR3 spans 13 residues. V lost 10 bases and J 7 bases, leaving 17 bases between the germline ends. CDR3 nucleotides: TGTGCCACCGATAGCGGACCCCCAAATGAGCAGTTCTTC. Amino acids: CATDSGPPNEQFF.

This clonotype was detected a few times. This sequence joins TRBV20-1 and TRBJ2-6; TRBD1 agrees at 10 bases. Germline CDR1 and CDR2: DFQATT and SNEGSKA (reference sequence). CDR3 length: 18 amino acids. The V and J ends lost 6 bases and 0 bases, in that order; junction bases with no gene match: 11. For the CDR3, the DNA is TGCAGTGCCCCCGAACCGGGACAGGGGCACTCTGGGGCCAACGTCCTGACTTTC. Translating it yields CSAPEPGQGHSGANVLTF.

This clonotype was recorded a few times. Written as DNA, the CDR3 is TGCAGTGCTAGATCCGGGACAAGCACCTACGAGCAGTACTTC. Protein: CSARSGTSTYEQYF. The chain joins TRBV20-1 to TRBJ2-7; perhaps TRBD1 as D (6 bases). The germline V and J ends were trimmed by 2 bases and 2 bases, with 13 bases remaining between them. In germline, CDR1 is DFQATT, CDR2 SNEGSKA (reference sequence). The CDR3 runs to 14 residues.

This clonotype appeared a few times. The rearrangement joins TRBV28 to TRBJ2-2; either TRBD1 or TRBD2 may fit D (6 bases each). V was trimmed by 3 bases and J by 4 bases, leaving 9 bases between them. The CDR3 spans 14 residues. Germline CDR1 reads MDHEN; CDR2 reads SYDVKM. CDR3 in amino acids: CASSLGGPTGELFF. In nucleotides, the CDR3 is TGTGCCAGCAGTTTGGGGGGCCCCACCGGGGAGCTGTTTTTT.

This clonotype was seen a few times. The chain combines TRBV5-1 with TRBJ2-3, with 12 bases aligning to TRBD2. CDR3 length equals 17 residues. Losses at the gene ends were 3 bases for V and 0 bases for J; bases not matched to a gene: 5. Germline CDR1 and CDR2: SGHRS and YFSETQ. The DNA of the CDR3 is TGCGCCAGCAGCTGGGGACTAGCGGGCTCTAGCACAGATACGCAGTATTTT. Its translation: CASSWGLAGSSTDTQYF.

This clonotype was observed at least ten times. This sequence joins TRBV2 and TRBJ2-2; the D gene is possibly TRBD2 (6 bases). V was shortened by 1 base and J by 5 bases, with 11 bases between the two germline ends. Germline V CDR1 and CDR2: SNHLY, FYNNEI. The CDR3 consists of 15 residues. The CDR3 bases are TGTGCCAGCAGTGAAGTATCGGGGACTACCGGGGAGCTGTTTTTT. This codes for CASSEVSGTTGELFF.

This clonotype was found a few times. This chain connects TRBV29-1 to TRBJ2-6; weak D call: TRBD1 (6 bases). CDR1 and CDR2 from the germline V gene are SQVTM and ANQGSEA. V dropped 7 bases and J dropped 0 bases, with 16 bases sitting between them. The CDR3 runs to 16 residues. Written as DNA, the CDR3 is TGCAGCGAGAGCTTCGGACAGTCCTCTGGGGCCAACGTCCTGACTTTC. It specifies CSESFGQSSGANVLTF.

Ten or more counts support this clonotype. V and J are TRBV28 and TRBJ1-2, with a weak D call TRBD1 (6 bases). Looked up from germline, CDR1 is MDHEN and CDR2 is SYDVKM. V lost 5 bases and J lost 3, with 19 bases in between. The CDR3 has 16 residues. The CDR3 protein is CASSPPWEGGDYGYTF. As DNA, the CDR3 is TGTGCCAGCAGTCCCCCCTGGGAGGGGGGTGACTATGGCTACACCTTC.

This clonotype was observed at least ten times. CDR3 in amino acids: CASSPRGQGPTDTQYF. In DNA, the CDR3 is TGTGCCAGCAGCCCCCGGGGACAGGGCCCTACAGATACGCAGTATTTT. The V and J genes are TRBV7-2 and TRBJ2-3, with 9 bases that match TRBD1. The length of the CDR3 is 16 residues. The trim removed 5 bases at V and 3 bases at J, leaving 9 bases unmatched. Germline V lookup: CDR1 SGHTA, CDR2 FQGNSA.

This chain links TRBV10-3 with TRBJ2-6; D is possibly TRBD2 (5 bases). With 4 bases removed from V and 2 bases from J, the gap between germline ends came to 9 bases. The CDR3 length is 15 residues. Germline CDR1 reads ENHRY; CDR2 reads SYGVKD. The CDR3 region is CAISVSGTGANVLTF. CDR3 bases: TGTGCCATCAGTGTCTCCGGGACTGGGGCCAACGTCCTGACTTTC.

The chain is built from TRBV18 and TRBJ2-3; maybe TRBD2 (6 bases). V lost 1 base, J lost 4 bases, and 9 bases lay in between. CDR3 length equals 14 residues. Germline lookup yields CDR1 KGHSH and CDR2 LQKENI. The chain's CDR3 is CASSPLRGSDTQYF. The CDR3 coding sequence is TGTGCCAGCTCACCACTTCGGGGGTCAGATACGCAGTATTTT. The variable domain in full, completed from reference TRBV18 and TRBJ2-3, reads NAGVMQNPRHLVRRRGQEARLRCSPMKGHSHVYWYRQLPEEGLKFMVYLQKENIIDESGMPKERFSAEFPKEGPSILRIQQVVRGDSAAYFCASSPLRGSDTQYFGPGTRLTVL.

The CDR3 DNA is TGCAGCGCTCCGGGTATAGGGCAATACAATGAGCAGTTCTTC. Its protein is CSAPGIGQYNEQFF. The chain recombines TRBV29-1 with TRBJ2-1; D not certain. The CDR3 has 14 residues. Trimming removed 7 bases from V and 4 bases from J, with 17 bases in between. The germline gives CDR1 SQVTM, CDR2 ANQGSEA.

In its sample, this clonotype was seen many times. The gene calls are TRBV28 and TRBJ1-1; perhaps TRBD1 as D (6 bases). In germline, CDR1 is MDHEN, CDR2 SYDVKM. The CDR3 length is 15 residues. Trimming shortened V by 5 bases and J by 2 bases, and 15 bases separated the two germline ends. The DNA for the CDR3 is TGTGCCAGCAGTCGCCCGGCACAGGGCAACACTGAAGCTTTCTTT. Translated: CASSRPAQGNTEAFF.

This clonotype was picked up many times. V and J are TRBV5-6 and TRBJ2-1; 7 bases agree with TRBD2. The CDR3 is 17 amino acids. Germline V gives CDR1 SGHDT, CDR2 YYEEEE. The ends lost 2 bases at V and 2 bases at J; junction bases unmatched: 10. The CDR3 DNA reads TGTGCCAGCAGCTTCCGGGGGGTCGGGAGGACCTACAATGAGCAGTTCTTC. Translating it yields CASSFRGVGRTYNEQFF.

This clonotype was picked up many times. J is TRBJ2-1 and V is TRBV6-2 or TRBV6-3; 13 bases match TRBD2. Germline V gene sequence: CDR1 MNHEY, CDR2 SVGEGT. This CDR3 is 17 amino acids long. The V segment lost 2 bases and the J segment 4 bases; nucleotides outside the gene matches: 5. The DNA for the CDR3 is TGTGCCAGCAGTTACACGACTAGCGGGAGGCCGTACAATGAGCAGTTCTTC. This gives the protein CASSYTTSGRPYNEQFF.

The table lists this clonotype with many counts. The V and J genes are TRBV7-2 and TRBJ1-3, with 7 positions matching TRBD1. Germline CDR1 and CDR2: SGHTA and FQGNSA. The CDR3 runs to 17 residues. Trimming removed 0 bases from V and 0 bases from J; junction bases left unmatched: 5. The CDR3 sequence: CASSLAGQVSSGNTIYF. The CDR3 DNA reads TGTGCCAGCAGCTTAGCAGGACAGGTCTCCTCTGGAAACACCATATATTTT. Together with reference TRBV7-2 and TRBJ1-3, the CDR3 gives the full variable domain: GAGVSQSPSNKVTEKGKDVELRCDPISGHTALYWYRQSLGQGLEFLIYFQGNSAPDKSGLPSDRFSAERTGGSVSTLTIQRTQQEDSAVYLCASSLAGQVSSGNTIYFGEGSWLTVV.

This clonotype is medium-sized. The V call is TRBV7-2, the J call TRBJ2-1; 12 bases agree with TRBD2. The CDR3 contains 15 residues. Germline loops: CDR1 SGHTA, CDR2 FQGNSA. Unmatched junction bases numbered 3, after V lost 5 bases and J lost 4 bases. The CDR3 DNA sequence: TGTGCCAGCAGCCCCGGACTAGCGGGATACAATGAGCAGTTCTTC. This codes for CASSPGLAGYNEQFF. Filled out from reference TRBV7-2 and TRBJ2-1, the complete variable domain reads GAGVSQSPSNKVTEKGKDVELRCDPISGHTALYWYRQSLGQGLEFLIYFQGNSAPDKSGLPSDRFSAERTGGSVSTLTIQRTQQEDSAVYLCASSPGLAGYNEQFFGPGTRLTVL.

This clonotype occurred many times. This sequence joins TRBV7-2 and TRBJ2-5, with 7 positions matching TRBD1. Germline V lookup: CDR1 SGHTA, CDR2 FQGNSA. The length of the CDR3 is 15 residues. Trimming removed 5 bases from V and 3 bases from J; junction bases left unmatched: 9. CDR3 nucleotide sequence: TGTGCCAGCAGCGCCCCCGGACAGGCAAAAGAGACCCAGTACTTC. This translates into CASSAPGQAKETQYF. Using reference TRBV7-2 and TRBJ2-5 for the parts outside the CDR3, the full variable domain is GAGVSQSPSNKVTEKGKDVELRCDPISGHTALYWYRQSLGQGLEFLIYFQGNSAPDKSGLPSDRFSAERTGGSVSTLTIQRTQQEDSAVYLCASSAPGQAKETQYFGPGTRLLVL.

The CDR3 protein is CASSLTGTGAEAFF. The DNA of the CDR3 is TGTGCCAGCAGCTTAACTGGCACAGGGGCTGAAGCTTTCTTT. The V call is TRBV7-3, the J call TRBJ1-1, with 7 nucleotides matching TRBD1. V lost 0 bases, J lost 6 bases, and 4 bases stayed unmatched. The CDR3 runs to 14 residues. Germline V lookup: CDR1 SGHTA, CDR2 FQGTGA.

The chain combines TRBV19 with TRBJ1-5; 9 nucleotides align to TRBD1. Trimming removed 3 bases from V and 2 bases from J; junction bases left unmatched: 14. The CDR3 is 19 residues long. Germline V gives CDR1 LNHDA, CDR2 SQIVND (reference sequence). CDR3 nucleotides: TGTGCCAGTAGTATTTGGGGACAGGGAAGGAGAGGGGGCAATCAGCCCCAGCATTTT. Its protein is CASSIWGQGRRGGNQPQHF.

J is TRBJ1-1 and V is TRBV5-1; D gene ambiguous. V was pared by 1 base and J by 5 bases, with 12 bases between. CDR1 is SGHRS, CDR2 YFSETQ, per germline. The CDR3 length is 14 residues. The CDR3 DNA follows: TGCGCCAGCAGCTTGAATAGCGGGGAAACTGAAGCTTTCTTT. It translates to CASSLNSGETEAFF.